This TCR beta chain was sequenced for a study of blood T cell repertoires in COVID-19. For the study at large: Acute and convalescent COVID-19 specimens originated in the United States, Italy and Spain. In each case, the material was cDNA or gDNA derived from T cells, B-cell-depleted T cells, or PBMCs.

Authors' data handling: Counts of nucleated cells, estimated from reference gene primer amplification, were obtained. This table comes from immunoSEQ multiplex PCR, and its TCRdb copy is limited to in-frame clones, with some not included. That table supplies the V and J calls and clone size; D and trimming were determined from the DNA. This sample yields roughly 250,000 clones, of which approximately 82% are seen a single time; roughly 8.6% belongs to the top ten. Trimming stripped 3 bases from V and 10 bases from J, with 12 bases between. This CDR3 contains 13 residues. The J gene is TRBJ2-2, the V gene TRBV12-3 or TRBV12-4; tentative D call: TRBD2 (5 bases). Sequenced input: peripheral blood. The clonotype was recovered from a man aged 40-55 years with active or convalescent COVID-19. The CDR3 DNA reads as TGTGCCAGCAGTTTCGAGGGAGAAGTGGAGCTGTTTTTT. It translates to CASSFEGEVELFF.